This is a list of T cell receptor beta chains from one sample in a study of blood T cells in healthy people across ages. A single record per CDR3 protein comes from TCRdb applying MiXCR to the 5' RACE reads. The sample gives about 1,500,000 distinct CDR3 sequences, approximately 30% of which show up once; 7.7% is in the top ten. Sequencing was performed on blood. Source of these receptors: a woman in her twenties or thirties in good health. Both conserved end residues are part of each CDR3. A D gene is named only where the DNA matches it firmly. Clone size is not always given. Where it is, it says once, few, many or a class for expanded clones.

J gene	clone size	V gene	D gene	CDR3 protein	CDR3 DNA
TRBJ1-2	NA	TRBV27	NA	CASSRWNGGLDGYTF	TGTGCCAGCAGTAGGTGGAACGGGGGGCTAGATGGCTACACCTTC
TRBJ1-2	NA	TRBV29-1	TRBD1	CSVVPGGPGCTF	TGCAGCGTTGTCCCAGGGGGCCCTGGCTGCACCTTC
TRBJ2-7	few	TRBV20-1	TRBD1	CSARTGGFVEQYF	TGCAGTGCTAGGACAGGGGGTTTCGTCGAGCAGTACTTC
TRBJ2-5	NA	TRBV13	NA	CAGSLWQDPSYETQYF	TGTGCCGGCAGCCTGTGGCAGGACCCTTCGTATGAGACCCAGTACTTC
TRBJ1-2	NA	TRBV5-1	NA	CASTSNLHLNYGYTF	TGCGCCAGCACCTCAAATCTGCACCTAAACTATGGCTACACCTTC
TRBJ1-2	NA	TRBV29-1	NA	CSVAKQGGDGYTF	TGCAGCGTCGCAAAACAGGGAGGAGATGGCTACACCTTC
TRBJ1-1	NA	TRBV4-3	NA	CASSQGHTPNTEAFF	TGCGCCAGCAGCCAAGGCCACACACCGAACACTGAAGCTTTCTTT
TRBJ2-4	few	TRBV14	NA	CASSRGATRAKNIQYF	TGTGCCAGCAGCCGGGGCGCGACTAGAGCCAAAAACATTCAGTACTTC
TRBJ2-3	NA	TRBV21-1	NA	CASPKVAGDTQYF	TGTGCCAGCCCCAAGGTAGCGGGAGATACGCAGTATTTT
TRBJ2-7	NA	TRBV3-1	TRBD1	CASSQGDSPRGQYF	TGTGCCAGCAGCCAAGGGGACAGCCCAAGGGGGCAGTACTTC
TRBJ2-7	NA	TRBV28	NA	CASSFEDRVYEQYF	TGTGCCAGCAGTTTCGAGGACCGTGTCTACGAGCAGTACTTC
TRBJ2-4	NA	TRBV20-1	NA	CSASRPTSDIQYF	TGCAGTGCTAGTCGGCCCACCAGCGACATTCAGTACTTC
TRBJ2-5	few	TRBV16	NA	CASSQTPQETQYF	TGTGCCAGCAGCCAGACCCCCCAAGAGACCCAGTACTTC
TRBJ2-3	NA	TRBV9	TRBD2	CASSVRGLAGITDTQYF	TGTGCCAGCAGCGTAAGAGGACTAGCGGGGATCACAGATACGCAGTATTTT
TRBJ1-4	NA	TRBV12-3/TRBV12-4	NA	CASSLALRSNEKLFF	TGTGCCAGCAGTTTAGCGCTTAGGTCTAATGAAAAACTGTTTTTT
TRBJ2-5	many	TRBV6-5	NA	CASSYSIGETQYF	TGTGCCAGCAGTTACTCGATAGGAGAGACCCAGTACTTC
TRBJ2-1	few	TRBV5-5	NA	CASTQALSYNEQFF	TGTGCCAGCACCCAGGCCCTCTCCTACAATGAGCAGTTCTTC
TRBJ1-2	few	TRBV29-1	TRBD1	CSGRQGSNYGYTF	TGCAGCGGGAGACAGGGGTCTAACTATGGCTACACCTTC
TRBJ2-1	few	TRBV5-1	NA	CASTVGRLNEQFF	TGCGCCAGCACGGTTGGTCGATTGAATGAGCAGTTCTTC
TRBJ2-4	few	TRBV20-1	NA	CSASIGAAKNIQYF	TGCAGTGCTAGTATAGGCGCTGCCAAAAACATTCAGTACTTC